The clone carrying this T cell receptor (beta chain) has just a few counts. TCRdb recomputed calls from the RT-PCR reads with MiXCR, one row per CDR3 protein. The table lists under 200,000 distinct CDR3 sequences, around 30% of them singletons. The entry originates in a study of patients and donors after allogeneic stem cell transplantation. Looked up from germline, CDR1 is ENHRY and CDR2 is SYGVKD. The CDR3 spans 13 residues. V dropped 10 bases and J dropped 2; count of bases not matched to a gene: 4. This clonotype was obtained from a human donor who was either an allogeneic HSCT recipient or a stem cell or donor lymphocyte infusion donor (not recorded which). It is not recorded whose cells these are; they may come from a transplant donor. This chain joins TRBV10-3 and TRBJ2-3; 9 bases map to TRBD2. What was sequenced was blood, either unsorted or a sorted T cell fraction (not recorded which). The CDR3: CATQRGATDTQYF. CDR3 coding DNA: TGTGCCACCCAGCGGGGGGCCACAGATACGCAGTATTTT.